The entry below describes one T cell receptor (beta chain). The antigen remains undetermined. There are 12 residues in the CDR3. Trimming removed 8 bases from V and 3 bases from J, with 11 bases in between. CDR1 is SGHAT, CDR2 FQNNGV, per germline. Every bit of the isolated RNA underwent reverse transcription, so sequencing read expressed TCRB transcripts. Libraries were prepared by immunoSEQ multiplex PCR; TCRdb keeps only in-frame clonotypes and omits some of them. This table holds 250,000 or so clones, 25% to 35% found once. The sample originates from a study of beta chain features in type 1 diabetes. Study information: Patients did not differ from healthy donors in age, gender or cell yield. Cells sorted and examined across all samples totaled roughly 100,000,000.

General study points: It was among patients, rather than healthy donors, that naive, central memory and Treg TCRB repertoires appeared more similar. Lower insertion and higher deletion counts appeared at VDJ junctions in type 1 diabetes patients.

The rearrangement joins TRBV11-2 to TRBJ2-7; unclear D gene. This TCR was recovered from a man aged 25 to 40 in good health. Sequenced: central memory CD4+ T cells from blood. The DNA for the CDR3 is TGTGCCAGCCGGACGCCCGGCTACGAGCAGTACTTC. It is translated as CASRTPGYEQYF.